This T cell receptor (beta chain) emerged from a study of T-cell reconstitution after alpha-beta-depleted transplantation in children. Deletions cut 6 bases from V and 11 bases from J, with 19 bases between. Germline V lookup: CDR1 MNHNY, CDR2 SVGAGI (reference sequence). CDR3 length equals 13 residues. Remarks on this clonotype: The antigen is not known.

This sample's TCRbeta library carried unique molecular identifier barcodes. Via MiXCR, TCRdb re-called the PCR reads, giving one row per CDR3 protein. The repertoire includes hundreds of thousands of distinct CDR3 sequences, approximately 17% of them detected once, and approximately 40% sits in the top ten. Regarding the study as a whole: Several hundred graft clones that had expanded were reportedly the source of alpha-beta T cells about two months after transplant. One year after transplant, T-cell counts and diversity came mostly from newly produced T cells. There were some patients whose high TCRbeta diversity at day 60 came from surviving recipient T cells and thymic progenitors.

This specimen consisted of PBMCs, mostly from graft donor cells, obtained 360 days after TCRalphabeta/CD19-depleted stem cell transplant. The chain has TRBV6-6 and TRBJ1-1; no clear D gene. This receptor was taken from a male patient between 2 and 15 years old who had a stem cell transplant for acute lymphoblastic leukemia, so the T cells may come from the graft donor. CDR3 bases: TGTGCCAGCAGCTGGGTGGGCCCTCCAGAGGCTTTCTTT. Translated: CASSWVGPPEAFF.